A single TCR beta chain is shown here with its context. Its antigen is unknown. These data belong to a study of identical twins. The CDR3 spans 15 residues. Germline loops: CDR1 SGDLS, CDR2 YYNGEE. V lost 5 bases and J lost 5; bases outside the gene matches: 12. A universal primer binding site was introduced by template switching. The final cDNA contained unique molecular identifiers. Each CDR3 protein is one row after TCRdb ran MiXCR on the 5' RACE reads. This table holds 600,000 to 800,000 distinct CDR3 sequences, roughly 20% found once. Study conclusions and caveats: Out-of-frame beta chain sequences displayed weaker excess sharing between twins. Cross-sectional statistical analysis was relied on for the conclusions, without the same donors being followed.

These data are also associated with another study on T cells expressing NK-cell markers. That paper adds: Four donors likewise had their CD3+CD56-NKG2C+ fraction led by these clonotypes.

The V and J genes are TRBV9 and TRBJ2-5; 7 bases match TRBD2. Material: PBMCs. This TCR derives from a woman aged 18-29 years in good health. The CDR3 region has the DNA TGTGCCAGCAGTCCTGCGGGAGTCGGAGGGGAGACCCAGTACTTC. It encodes CASSPAGVGGETQYF.